Sequencing of this T cell receptor beta chain was carried out in a study of T cells in localized non-small cell lung cancer. Remarks on this clone: Its specificity is unknown.

The CDR3 has 14 residues. Deletions cut 0 bases from V and 8 bases from J, with 11 bases between. CDR1 SGHRS and CDR2 YFSETQ come from the germline V gene. Findings and caveats of the study: Higher T cell density in the blood was associated with longer overall survival, whereas higher adjacent-lung clonality associated with shorter survival.

Repertoires were generated with immunoSEQ multiplex PCR, while TCRdb's copy carries only in-frame clones and drops some. The table has approximately 70,000 clones, about four fifths seen once. The rearrangement links TRBV5-1 to TRBJ1-4; no clear D gene. Sequenced material: PBMCs, taken before any cancer treatment. This receptor was taken from a man between 40 and 70 years old with stage II lung adenocarcinoma. The CDR3 region is CASSLEASTEKLFF. CDR3 DNA sequence: TGCGCCAGCAGCTTGGAAGCCAGTACAGAAAAACTGTTTTTT.